This entry features one T cell receptor (beta chain) sequence. Its antigen is unknown. Using a J-beta primer mix together with a sample-barcoded 5' primer, a second PCR was run for about 6 to 11 cycles. TCRdb re-analysed the 5' RACE reads in MiXCR, keeping a single row per CDR3 protein. The data contain a few hundred thousand distinct CDR3 sequences, roughly a quarter of them seen just once; the ten biggest clones take up approximately 3.3%. The CDR3 covers 12 residues. Germline V gene sequence: CDR1 GTSNPN, CDR2 SVGIG (reference sequence). V was cut by 3 bases and J by 5 bases, with 10 bases left in between. The data were obtained in a study of blood T cells in healthy people across ages. Each sample provided at least 5 micrograms of extracted total RNA. Points from the study as a whole: Unsorted PBMCs prevented conclusive naive versus antigen-experienced comparison. Lack of knowledge of donor CMV status possibly confounded expanded clonotype changes.

The data also belong to a second study, concerning T cells of mothers and their children. That paper adds: The search for persistent microchimeric T cell clones detected none.

Sequences were obtained from blood. The genes are TRBV30 and TRBJ1-1; no reliable D call. The receptor was derived from a boy aged 2 to 10 in good health. For the CDR3, the DNA is TGTGCCTGGAGAGTAGGGATGACTGAAGCTTTCTTT. This sequence encodes CAWRVGMTEAFF.